This T cell receptor (beta chain) was identified in a study of shared T cell receptors in the human thymus. The CDR3 length is 13 residues. In germline, CDR1 is MNHEY, CDR2 SMNVEV (reference sequence). V lost 4 bases and J 0 bases, leaving 6 bases between the germline ends. Repertoires were generated with immunoSEQ multiplex PCR, while TCRdb's copy carries only in-frame clones and drops some. Among roughly 660,000 clones listed, roughly 90% were seen once. This sample also belongs to another study, concerning human thymus T cells. From that report: Corrective surgery for congenital heart defects was being performed on the healthy Finnish infants who served as donors. Corrective heart surgery yielded the resections from which the thymus tissue came. Gene usage (both V and J) appeared biased in thymic and blood repertoires. Related research found strongly overlapping thymic repertoires in unrelated individuals.

The sequencing sample was made of thymocytes. V and J are TRBV27 and TRBJ1-2, with D perhaps TRBD1 (5 bases). This TCR was sampled from a boy younger than two with a congenital heart defect. CDR3: CASSSTANYGYTF. The DNA for the CDR3 is TGTGCCAGCAGTTCGACAGCTAACTATGGCTACACCTTC.